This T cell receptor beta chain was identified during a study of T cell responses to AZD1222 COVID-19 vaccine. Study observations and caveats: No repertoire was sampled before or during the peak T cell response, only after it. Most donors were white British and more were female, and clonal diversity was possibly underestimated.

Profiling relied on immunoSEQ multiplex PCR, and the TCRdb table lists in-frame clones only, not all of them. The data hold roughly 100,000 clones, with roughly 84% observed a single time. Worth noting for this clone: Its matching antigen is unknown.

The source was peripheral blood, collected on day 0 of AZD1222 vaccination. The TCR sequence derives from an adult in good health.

The CDR3 sequence is CASSQDSGGPTEAFF. CDR3 in DNA: TGCGCCAGCAGCCAAGATTCAGGGGGACCTACTGAAGCTTTCTTT. The chain joins TRBV4-3 to TRBJ1-1; 7 nucleotides align to TRBD1. The germline V gene has CDR1 LGHNA and CDR2 YSLEER. The V segment lost 0 bases and the J segment 5 bases; nucleotides outside the gene matches: 6. CDR3 length: 15 amino acids.